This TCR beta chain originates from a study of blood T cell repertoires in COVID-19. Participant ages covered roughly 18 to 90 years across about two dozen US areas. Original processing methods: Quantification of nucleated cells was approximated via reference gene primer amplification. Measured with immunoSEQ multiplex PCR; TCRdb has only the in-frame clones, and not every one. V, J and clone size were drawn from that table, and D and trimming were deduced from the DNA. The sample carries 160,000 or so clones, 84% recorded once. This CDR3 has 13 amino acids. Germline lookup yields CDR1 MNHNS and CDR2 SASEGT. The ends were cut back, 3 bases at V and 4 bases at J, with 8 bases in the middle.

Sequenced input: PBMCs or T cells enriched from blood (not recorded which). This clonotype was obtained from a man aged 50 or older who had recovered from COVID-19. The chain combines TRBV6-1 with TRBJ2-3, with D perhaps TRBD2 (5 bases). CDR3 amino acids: CASSEGSPDTQYF. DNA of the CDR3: TGTGCCAGCAGTGAGGGGAGTCCAGATACGCAGTATTTT.